This T cell receptor (beta chain) was recovered during a study of CD8+ T cells in alopecia areata. Across the study: Patients received oral tofacitinib, 5 to 10 mg twice daily, for moderate-to-severe alopecia areata.

Sampling of alopecia areata patients yielded lesional scalp punch biopsies as well as peripheral blood. cDNA serving as the sequencing template came from extracted, reverse transcribed RNA. TCRdb keeps only in-frame clones here, not all; method: immunoSEQ multiplex PCR. The sample consists of 150,000 to 200,000 clones, over 50% of them appearing once. This clone was picked up a small number of times. Its antigen is not identified. Study conclusions and caveats: Scalp data also include sequences from resident alphabeta T cells of normal skin.

This sample comprised CD4+ T cells sorted from blood, obtained at week 0. This TCR derives from a human donor with alopecia areata.

CDR3 in amino acids: CSVGIAGGHADTQYF. DNA of the CDR3: TGCAGCGTTGGTATAGCGGGGGGGCATGCAGATACGCAGTATTTT. The gene calls are TRBV29-1 and TRBJ2-3, with 11 bases lining up with TRBD2. CDR3 length equals 15 residues. Germline V gives CDR1 SQVTM, CDR2 ANQGSEA. The V segment lost 4 bases and the J segment 4 bases; nucleotides outside the gene matches: 7.